The 24 T cell receptor beta chains given below trace back to one sample, sequenced in a study of T cell repertoires in cytomegalovirus infection. One entry per CDR3 protein, called by TCRdb with MiXCR from the reads. The data hold under 850,000 distinct CDR3 sequences, with roughly 30% observed a single time. What these receptors recognize is not known. The specimen was cultured PBMCs, collected from culture after CMV antigen stimulation. The receptors were gathered from a human donor in good health (CMV status not recorded). Some clones in this sample may be carry-over from other donors' samples.

This clonotype was detected a few times. The DNA of the CDR3 is TGTGCCAGCAGTCGTACAAATCACAGGGGGCTCTACAATGAGCAGTTCTTC. Translation: CASSRTNHRGLYNEQFF. The gene calls are TRBV6-2 or TRBV6-3 and TRBJ2-1; 9 bases are shared with TRBD1. CDR1 is MNHEY and CDR2 is SVGEGT in the germline V gene. This CDR3 is 17 amino acids long. J was trimmed by 3 bases and V by 5 bases; bases with no gene match: 11.

In its sample, this clonotype was seen many times. The rearrangement links TRBV12-3 or TRBV12-4 to TRBJ2-1; D might be TRBD1 (5 bases). The CDR3 is made up of 15 amino acids. Trimming took off 7 bases at V and 3 bases at J, with 16 bases between the two ends. The CDR3 sequence is CASTESRAYYNEQFF. The CDR3, as DNA: TGTGCCAGCACTGAATCCAGGGCTTACTACAATGAGCAGTTCTTC.

The rearrangement joins TRBV5-1 to TRBJ2-5, with D hard to call. The V end was cut by 5 bases, the J end by 5 bases, with 19 bases between. Germline CDR1 SGHRS, CDR2 YFSETQ. This CDR3 has 15 residues. The CDR3 here is CASSYWAPGPETQYF. The CDR3 DNA reads as TGCGCCAGCAGTTATTGGGCCCCTGGTCCCGAGACCCAGTACTTC.

In its sample, this clonotype was seen a few times. The chain carries TRBV6-8 and TRBJ2-5; a weak D match, TRBD2 (6 bases). Trimming took 6 bases from V and 6 from J, leaving 14 bases between them. CDR1 MNHGY and CDR2 SAAAGT come from the germline V gene. The CDR3 is 13 amino acids. This CDR3 is CASSRDWEKTQYF. As DNA, the CDR3 is TGTGCCAGCAGCCGGGACTGGGAAAAGACCCAGTACTTC.

V and J are TRBV19 and TRBJ2-3; unclear D gene. The V gene lost 9 bases and the J gene lost 2 bases, with 15 bases spanning the gap. Germline loops: CDR1 LNHDA, CDR2 SQIVND (reference sequence). The CDR3 is made up of 14 amino acids. This CDR3 reads CASGSISSTDTQYF. CDR3 bases: TGTGCCAGCGGGTCTATCTCTTCCACAGATACGCAGTATTTT.

The chain is built from TRBV30 and TRBJ2-1; D is undetermined. Deletions cut 2 bases from V and 4 bases from J, with 6 bases between. CDR3 size: 12 residues. CDR1 is GTSNPN and CDR2 is SVGIG in the germline V gene (reference sequence). CDR3 protein: CAWSSLYNEQFF. CDR3 bases: TGTGCCTGGAGTAGTCTGTACAATGAGCAGTTCTTC.

V usage is TRBV12-3 or TRBV12-4 and J usage is TRBJ2-7, with D possibly TRBD2 on 5 matching bases. Deletions cut 1 base from V and 3 bases from J, with 7 bases between. This CDR3 is 13 amino acids long. CDR3 loop: CASSLGEFYEQYF. The CDR3 bases are TGTGCCAGCAGTTTAGGGGAGTTCTACGAGCAGTACTTC.

V is TRBV6-1 and J is TRBJ2-3; D is unclear. The CDR3 has 13 amino acids. Trimming removed 1 base from V and 6 bases from J, with 8 bases in between. Germline-derived CDR1 and CDR2 are MNHNS and SASEGT. The CDR3 sequence is CASSEDRGDTQYF. CDR3 nucleotide sequence: TGTGCCAGCAGTGAAGATCGTGGGGATACGCAGTATTTT.

This clonotype came up many times. The CDR3 region has the DNA TGTGCCAGCAGCTCCAATAGTAACGAGCAGTACTTC. Its protein product is CASSSNSNEQYF. The genes are TRBV7-8 and TRBJ2-7, with D unresolved. The CDR3 loop spans 12 amino acids. In germline, CDR1 is SGHVS, CDR2 FQNEAQ. Trimming pared 4 bases from V and 5 bases from J, leaving 9 bases between.

This clonotype came up a few times. The rearrangement joins TRBV7-2 to TRBJ2-1; no definite D call. Trimming took off 5 bases at V and 0 bases at J, with 14 bases between the two ends. Germline V gene sequence: CDR1 SGHTA, CDR2 FQGNSA. CDR3 size: 16 residues. The CDR3 DNA sequence: TGTGCCAGCAGCCTACTTAGCACCCGCTCCTACAATGAGCAGTTCTTC. This sequence encodes CASSLLSTRSYNEQFF.

This chain links TRBV7-2 with TRBJ1-2, with D hard to call. The CDR3 runs 17 residues. V lost 2 bases and J lost 2, with 18 bases in between. Germline V gene lookup returns CDR1 SGHTA and CDR2 FQGNSA. For the CDR3, the DNA is TGTGCCAGCAGCTTAAGGCCTCCCTTCATCCTAAACTATGGCTACACCTTC. Translating it yields CASSLRPPFILNYGYTF. The whole variable domain, filled in from reference TRBV7-2 and TRBJ1-2, reads GAGVSQSPSNKVTEKGKDVELRCDPISGHTALYWYRQSLGQGLEFLIYFQGNSAPDKSGLPSDRFSAERTGGSVSTLTIQRTQQEDSAVYLCASSLRPPFILNYGYTFGSGTRLTVV.

This CDR3 reads CSARKRAGGLGETQYF. Here the CDR3 DNA reads TGCAGTGCTAGGAAGAGAGCGGGGGGATTGGGGGAGACCCAGTACTTC. This chain links TRBV20-1 with TRBJ2-5, with TRBD2 matching over 9 bases. Per the germline V gene, CDR1 is DFQATT and CDR2 is SNEGSKA (reference sequence). This CDR3 region has 16 residues. J gave up 5 bases and V 3 bases, and 13 bases lay outside the gene matches.

The table lists this clonotype with a few counts. The chain is built from TRBV7-8 and TRBJ2-1; 12 bases map to TRBD2. The CDR3 is 15 amino acids. V lost 7 bases to trimming and J lost 10 bases; unmatched junction nucleotides: 11. Germline-derived CDR1 and CDR2 are SGHVS and FQNEAQ. The CDR3 protein is CASTPARLAGAEQFF. The CDR3 DNA reads TGTGCCAGCACCCCAGCCCGACTAGCGGGGGCGGAGCAGTTCTTC.

V and J are TRBV7-2 and TRBJ1-4, with D tentatively TRBD1 (5 bases). CDR3 length: 14 residues. Germline CDR1 and CDR2: SGHTA and FQGNSA. V lost 5 bases to trimming and J lost 8 bases, with 15 bases between them. The CDR3 sequence: CASSPRVGFEKLFF. DNA of the CDR3: TGTGCCAGCAGCCCCAGGGTAGGGTTCGAAAAACTGTTTTTT.

This clonotype was detected many times. V gene TRBV7-2 combines with J gene TRBJ2-7; D unresolved. V shed 3 bases and J shed 0 bases, with 9 bases lying between them. The germline V gene has CDR1 SGHTA and CDR2 FQGNSA. CDR3 size: 14 residues. The CDR3 reads CASSFLVISYEQYF. In nucleotides, the CDR3 is TGTGCCAGCAGCTTTTTGGTAATCTCCTACGAGCAGTACTTC.

This clonotype has more than one count but fewer than ten. The J gene is TRBJ1-2, the V gene TRBV7-2; possible D gene TRBD1, 5 bases. The CDR3 has 14 amino acids. Between the trimmed V and J ends, which lost 5 bases and 5 bases, there was a span of 15 bases. Germline-derived CDR1 and CDR2 are SGHTA and FQGNSA. CDR3: CASSPLARVYGYTF. The CDR3 DNA follows: TGTGCCAGCAGCCCCCTGGCCAGGGTGTATGGCTACACCTTC. The full variable domain, with the rest looked up from reference TRBV7-2 and TRBJ1-2, is GAGVSQSPSNKVTEKGKDVELRCDPISGHTALYWYRQSLGQGLEFLIYFQGNSAPDKSGLPSDRFSAERTGGSVSTLTIQRTQQEDSAVYLCASSPLARVYGYTFGSGTRLTVV.

The rearrangement joins TRBV29-1 to TRBJ1-2, with unresolved D. Germline V gene lookup returns CDR1 SQVTM and CDR2 ANQGSEA. The CDR3 is made up of 11 amino acids. Trimming shortened V by 2 bases and J by 7 bases, and 8 bases separated the two germline ends. The CDR3 DNA is TGCAGCGTTGAATCACCCCCTGGCTACACCTTC. Its protein product is CSVESPPGYTF.

V gene TRBV7-9 combines with J gene TRBJ1-2; 9 nucleotides match TRBD1. V was clipped by 7 bases and J by 5 bases; unmatched bases: 11. Germline V CDR1 and CDR2: SEHNR, FQNEAQ (reference sequence). The CDR3 length is 15 residues. The CDR3 nucleotides are TGTGCCAGCACCCCCCAGGACAGGGGACTTTATGGCTACACCTTC. Protein sequence: CASTPQDRGLYGYTF.

The chain joins TRBV2 to TRBJ2-7; D unresolved. In germline, CDR1 is SNHLY, CDR2 FYNNEI. The CDR3 has 14 amino acids. V shed 7 bases and J shed 6 bases, with 19 bases lying between them. CDR3 coding DNA: TGTGCCAGCACCCCGACGGCCGGTAGGGTCGAGCAGTACTTC. It codes for CASTPTAGRVEQYF.

This chain joins TRBV20-1 and TRBJ2-5; D perhaps matches TRBD1 (5 bases). The CDR3 runs to 16 residues. Germline V gives CDR1 DFQATT, CDR2 SNEGSKA (reference sequence). V gave up 2 bases and J gave up 8 bases, with 24 bases separating them. Written as DNA, the CDR3 is TGCAGTGCTAGACGCCAGGGTCCGTCCTTGGGGATAACCCAGTACTTC. Its protein product is CSARRQGPSLGITQYF.

V and J are TRBV5-4 and TRBJ1-6; D possibly corresponds to TRBD1 (5 bases). The V end lost 0 bases, the J end lost 11 bases, and 12 bases lay between the germline ends. CDR3 length: 14 residues. Germline V gene lookup returns CDR1 SGHNT and CDR2 YYREEE (reference sequence). The CDR3 DNA is TGTGCCAGCAGCTTGGCCCGGGGGTCGGCACCCCTCCACTTT. Translated: CASSLARGSAPLHF. Full variable domain (outside the CDR3, taken from reference TRBV5-4 and TRBJ1-6): ETGVTQSPTHLIKTRGQQVTLRCSSQSGHNTVSWYQQALGQGPQFIFQYYREEENGRGNFPPRFSGLQFPNYSSELNVNALELDDSALYLCASSLARGSAPLHFGNGTRLTVT.

There are a few counts of this clonotype. The CDR3 nucleotides read TGTGCCAGCAGTGAACAGGGAAGTCAGCCCCAGCATTTT. Translation: CASSEQGSQPQHF. This sequence joins TRBV6-1 and TRBJ1-5; D perhaps matches TRBD1 (5 bases). Trimming cost V 2 bases and J 6 bases, with 8 bases left between them. CDR1 MNHNS and CDR2 SASEGT come from the germline V gene. The CDR3 covers 13 residues.

This sequence joins TRBV6-6 and TRBJ2-4, with D unclear. The germline V gene has CDR1 MNHNY and CDR2 SVGAGI (reference sequence). This CDR3 has 15 residues. V dropped 2 bases and J dropped 1 base, with 9 bases sitting between them. The CDR3 sequence: CASSYAQGAKNIQYF. The DNA of the CDR3 is TGTGCCAGCAGTTACGCCCAAGGGGCCAAAAACATTCAGTACTTC.

V is TRBV11-3 and J is TRBJ2-1; the D gene is possibly TRBD1 (5 bases). The CDR3 has 11 amino acids. In germline, CDR1 is SGHNT, CDR2 YENEEA. Trimming stripped 8 bases from V and 9 bases from J, with 11 bases between. CDR3 coding DNA: TGTGCCAGCCATGTAAGGGGTGAGCAGTTCTTC. It codes for CASHVRGEQFF.